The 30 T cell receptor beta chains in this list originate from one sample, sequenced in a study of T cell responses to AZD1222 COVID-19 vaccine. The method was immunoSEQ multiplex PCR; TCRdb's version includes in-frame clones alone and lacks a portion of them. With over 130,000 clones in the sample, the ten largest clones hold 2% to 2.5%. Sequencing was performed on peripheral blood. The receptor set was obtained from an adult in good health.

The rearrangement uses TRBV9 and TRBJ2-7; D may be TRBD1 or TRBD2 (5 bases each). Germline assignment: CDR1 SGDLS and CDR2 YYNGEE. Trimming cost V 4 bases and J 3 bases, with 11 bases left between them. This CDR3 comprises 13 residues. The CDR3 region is CASSRGTYYEQYF. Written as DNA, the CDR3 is TGTGCCAGCAGCCGAGGGACCTACTACGAGCAGTACTTC.

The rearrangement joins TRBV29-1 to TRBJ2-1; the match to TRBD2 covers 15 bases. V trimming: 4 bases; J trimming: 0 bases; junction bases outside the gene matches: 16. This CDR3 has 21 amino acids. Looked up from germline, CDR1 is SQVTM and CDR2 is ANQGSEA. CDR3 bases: TGCAGCGTTGTGGGACTAGCGGGGGGCTTTCTGCCTGTTGGCTCCTACAATGAGCAGTTCTTC. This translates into CSVVGLAGGFLPVGSYNEQFF.

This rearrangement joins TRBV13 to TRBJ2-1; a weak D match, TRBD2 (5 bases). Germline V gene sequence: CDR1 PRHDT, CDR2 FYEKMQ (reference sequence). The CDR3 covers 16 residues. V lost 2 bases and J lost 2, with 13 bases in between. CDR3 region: CASSLRLPSPYNEQFF. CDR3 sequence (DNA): TGTGCCAGCAGCTTAAGACTACCCTCCCCCTACAATGAGCAGTTCTTC.

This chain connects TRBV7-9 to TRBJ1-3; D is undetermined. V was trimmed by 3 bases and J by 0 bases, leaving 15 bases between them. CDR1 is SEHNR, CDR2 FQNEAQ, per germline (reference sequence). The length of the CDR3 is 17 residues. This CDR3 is CASSFPSDGYSGNTIYF. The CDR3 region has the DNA TGTGCCAGCAGCTTCCCCTCGGACGGCTACTCTGGAAACACCATATATTTT.

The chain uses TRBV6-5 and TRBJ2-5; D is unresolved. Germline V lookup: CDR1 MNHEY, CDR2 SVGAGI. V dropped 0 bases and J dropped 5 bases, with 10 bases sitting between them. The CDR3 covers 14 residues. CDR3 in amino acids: CASSYSYRRETQYF. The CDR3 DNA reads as TGTGCCAGCAGTTACTCCTACCGGCGGGAGACCCAGTACTTC.

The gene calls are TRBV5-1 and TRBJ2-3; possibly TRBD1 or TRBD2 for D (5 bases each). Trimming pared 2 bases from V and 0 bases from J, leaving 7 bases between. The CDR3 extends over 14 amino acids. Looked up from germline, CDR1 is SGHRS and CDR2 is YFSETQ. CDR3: CASSLEGSTDTQYF. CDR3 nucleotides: TGCGCCAGCAGCTTAGAGGGGAGCACAGATACGCAGTATTTT.

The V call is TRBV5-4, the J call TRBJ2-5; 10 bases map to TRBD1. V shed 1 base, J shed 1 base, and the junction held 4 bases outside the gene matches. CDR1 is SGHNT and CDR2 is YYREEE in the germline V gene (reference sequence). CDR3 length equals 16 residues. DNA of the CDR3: TGTGCCAGCAGCTTGTTGGGACAGGGGACCCAAGAGACCCAGTACTTC. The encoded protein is CASSLLGQGTQETQYF.

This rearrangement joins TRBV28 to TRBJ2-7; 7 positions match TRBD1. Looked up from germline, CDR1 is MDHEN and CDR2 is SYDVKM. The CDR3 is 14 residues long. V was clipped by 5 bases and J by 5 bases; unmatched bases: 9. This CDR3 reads CASSPQQGRHEQYF. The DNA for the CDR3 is TGTGCCAGCAGTCCCCAACAGGGGAGACACGAGCAGTACTTC.

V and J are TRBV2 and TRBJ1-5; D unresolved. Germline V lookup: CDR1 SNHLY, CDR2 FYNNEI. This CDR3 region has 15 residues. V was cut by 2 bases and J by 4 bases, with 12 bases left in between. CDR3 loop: CASSESAGGNQPQHF. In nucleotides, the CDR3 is TGTGCCAGCAGTGAATCGGCAGGCGGGAATCAGCCCCAGCATTTT.

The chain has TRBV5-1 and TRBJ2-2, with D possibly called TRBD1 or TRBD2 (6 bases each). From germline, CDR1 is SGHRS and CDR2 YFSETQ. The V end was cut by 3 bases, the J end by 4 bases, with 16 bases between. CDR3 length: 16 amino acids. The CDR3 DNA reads TGCGCCAGCAGCTCGACCGGGGGCGCGGGCACCGGGGAGCTGTTTTTT. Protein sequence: CASSSTGGAGTGELFF.

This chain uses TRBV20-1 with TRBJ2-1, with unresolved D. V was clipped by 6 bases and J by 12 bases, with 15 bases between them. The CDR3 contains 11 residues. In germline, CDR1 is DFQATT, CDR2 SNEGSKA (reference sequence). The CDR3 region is CSANAGRTQFF. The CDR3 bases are TGCAGTGCCAACGCTGGTAGGACGCAGTTCTTC.

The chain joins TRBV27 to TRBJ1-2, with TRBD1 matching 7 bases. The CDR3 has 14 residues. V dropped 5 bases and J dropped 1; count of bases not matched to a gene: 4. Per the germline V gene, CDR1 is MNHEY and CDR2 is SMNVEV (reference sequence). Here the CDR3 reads CASSVQGGNYGYTF. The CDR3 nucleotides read TGTGCCAGCAGTGTCCAGGGGGGTAACTATGGCTACACCTTC.

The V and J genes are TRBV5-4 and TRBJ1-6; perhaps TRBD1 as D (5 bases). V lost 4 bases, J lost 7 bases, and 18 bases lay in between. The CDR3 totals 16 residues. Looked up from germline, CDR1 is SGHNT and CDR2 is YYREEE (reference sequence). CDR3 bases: TGTGCCAGCAGCCCTACCGCGGGGCTCGGGAATTCACCCCTCCACTTT. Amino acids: CASSPTAGLGNSPLHF.

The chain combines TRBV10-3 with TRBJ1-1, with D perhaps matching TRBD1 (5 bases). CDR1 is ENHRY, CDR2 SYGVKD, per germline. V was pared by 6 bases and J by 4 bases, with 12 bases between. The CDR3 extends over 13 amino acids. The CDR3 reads CAIRQAEGTEAFF. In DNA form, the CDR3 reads TGTGCCATCAGACAGGCCGAGGGCACTGAAGCTTTCTTT.

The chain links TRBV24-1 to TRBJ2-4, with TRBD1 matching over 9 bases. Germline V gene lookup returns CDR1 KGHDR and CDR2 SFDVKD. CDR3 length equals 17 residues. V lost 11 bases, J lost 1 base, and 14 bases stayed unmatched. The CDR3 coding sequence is TGTGCCAGTCCGGGACAGGGATTGATCATGGCCAAAAACATTCAGTACTTC. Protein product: CASPGQGLIMAKNIQYF.

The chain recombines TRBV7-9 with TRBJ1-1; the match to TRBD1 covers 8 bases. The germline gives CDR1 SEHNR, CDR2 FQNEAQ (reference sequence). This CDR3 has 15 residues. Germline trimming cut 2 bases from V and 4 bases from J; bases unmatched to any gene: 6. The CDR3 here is CASSLNTGGGTEAFF. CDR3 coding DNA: TGTGCCAGCAGCTTAAATACAGGGGGAGGCACTGAAGCTTTCTTT.

As DNA, the CDR3 is TGTGCCAGCAGCTTGGACAGCTATGGCTACACCTTC. Protein: CASSLDSYGYTF. The chain is built from TRBV7-6 and TRBJ1-2, with D tentatively TRBD1 (6 bases). Trimming pared 3 bases from V and 4 bases from J, leaving 6 bases between. The CDR3 spans 12 residues. Germline CDR1 is SGHVS and CDR2 is FNYEAQ.

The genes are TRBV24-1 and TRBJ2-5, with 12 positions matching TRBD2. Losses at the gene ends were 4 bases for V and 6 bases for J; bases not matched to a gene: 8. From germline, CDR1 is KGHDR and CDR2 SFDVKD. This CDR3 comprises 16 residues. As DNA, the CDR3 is TGTGCCACCAGTGACCGACTAGCGGGGGCCGGGAAGACCCAGTACTTC. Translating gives CATSDRLAGAGKTQYF.

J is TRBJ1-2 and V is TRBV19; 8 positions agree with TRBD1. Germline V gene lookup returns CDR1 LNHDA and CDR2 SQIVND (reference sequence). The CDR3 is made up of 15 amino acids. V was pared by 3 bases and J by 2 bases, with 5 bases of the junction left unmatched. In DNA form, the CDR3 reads TGTGCCAGTAGTATCGCCGGACAGGGAAACTATGGCTACACCTTC. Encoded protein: CASSIAGQGNYGYTF.

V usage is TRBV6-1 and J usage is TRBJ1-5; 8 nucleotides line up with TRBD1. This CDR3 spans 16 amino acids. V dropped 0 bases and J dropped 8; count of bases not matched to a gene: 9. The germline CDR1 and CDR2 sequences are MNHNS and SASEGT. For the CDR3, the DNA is TGTGCCAGCAGTGAAGCCCGGACAGGGATTAGGAAGCCCCAGCATTTT. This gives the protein CASSEARTGIRKPQHF.

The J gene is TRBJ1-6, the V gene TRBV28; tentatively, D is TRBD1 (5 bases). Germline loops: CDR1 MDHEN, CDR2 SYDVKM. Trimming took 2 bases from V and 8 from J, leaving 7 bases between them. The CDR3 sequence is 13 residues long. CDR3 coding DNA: TGTGCCAGCAGTTTAAGACAGTATTCACCCCTCCACTTT. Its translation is CASSLRQYSPLHF. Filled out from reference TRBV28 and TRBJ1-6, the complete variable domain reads DVKVTQSSRYLVKRTGEKVFLECVQDMDHENMFWYRQDPGLGLRLIYFSYDVKMKEKGDIPEGYSVSREKKERFSLILESASTNQTSMYLCASSLRQYSPLHFGNGTRLTVT.

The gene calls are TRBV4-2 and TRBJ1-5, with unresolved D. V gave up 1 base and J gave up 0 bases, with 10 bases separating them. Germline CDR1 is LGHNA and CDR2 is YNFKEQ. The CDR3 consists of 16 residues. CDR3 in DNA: TGTGCCAGCAGCCAAGGAGACACTTATAGCAATCAGCCCCAGCATTTT. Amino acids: CASSQGDTYSNQPQHF.

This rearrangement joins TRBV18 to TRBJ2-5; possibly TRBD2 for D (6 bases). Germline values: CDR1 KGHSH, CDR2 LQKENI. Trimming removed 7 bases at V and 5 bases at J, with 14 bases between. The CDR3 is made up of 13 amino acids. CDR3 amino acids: CASFRAAGETQYF. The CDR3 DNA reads TGTGCCAGCTTCCGGGCGGCGGGGGAGACCCAGTACTTC.

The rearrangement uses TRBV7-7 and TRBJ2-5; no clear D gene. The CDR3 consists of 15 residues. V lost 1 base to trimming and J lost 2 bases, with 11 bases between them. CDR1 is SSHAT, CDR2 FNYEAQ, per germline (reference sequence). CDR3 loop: CASSLGLGQQETQYF. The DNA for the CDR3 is TGTGCCAGCAGCTTAGGACTCGGGCAGCAAGAGACCCAGTACTTC.

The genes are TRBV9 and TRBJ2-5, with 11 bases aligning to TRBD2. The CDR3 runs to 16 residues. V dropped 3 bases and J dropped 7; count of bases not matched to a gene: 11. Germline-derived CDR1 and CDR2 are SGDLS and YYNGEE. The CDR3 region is CASSERTSGPTGTQYF. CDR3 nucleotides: TGTGCCAGCAGCGAAAGGACTAGCGGGCCAACCGGGACCCAGTACTTC. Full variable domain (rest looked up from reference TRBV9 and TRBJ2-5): DSGVTQTPKHLITATGQRVTLRCSPRSGDLSVYWYQQSLDQGLQFLIQYYNGEERAKGNILERFSAQQFPDLHSELNLSSLELGDSALYFCASSERTSGPTGTQYFGPGTRLLVL.

CDR3 amino acids: CASSLGGQGPEKLFF. The CDR3 DNA sequence: TGTGCCAGCAGCTTGGGGGGACAGGGCCCAGAAAAACTGTTTTTT. The chain is built from TRBV5-4 and TRBJ1-4; 9 bases agree with TRBD1. Germline V lookup: CDR1 SGHNT, CDR2 YYREEE (reference sequence). The CDR3 has 15 residues. The V and J ends lost 0 bases and 8 bases, in that order; junction bases with no gene match: 5.

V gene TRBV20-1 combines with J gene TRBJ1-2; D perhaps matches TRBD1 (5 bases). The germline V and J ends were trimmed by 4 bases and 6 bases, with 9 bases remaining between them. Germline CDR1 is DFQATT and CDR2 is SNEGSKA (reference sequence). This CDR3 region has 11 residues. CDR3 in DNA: TGCAGTGCTAAACAGGCTGATGGCTACACCTTC. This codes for CSAKQADGYTF.

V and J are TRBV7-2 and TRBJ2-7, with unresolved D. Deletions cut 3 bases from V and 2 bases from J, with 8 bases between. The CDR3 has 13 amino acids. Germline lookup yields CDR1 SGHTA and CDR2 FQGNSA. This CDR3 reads CASSFRRPYEQYF. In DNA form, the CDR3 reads TGTGCCAGCAGCTTCCGGCGTCCCTACGAGCAGTACTTC.

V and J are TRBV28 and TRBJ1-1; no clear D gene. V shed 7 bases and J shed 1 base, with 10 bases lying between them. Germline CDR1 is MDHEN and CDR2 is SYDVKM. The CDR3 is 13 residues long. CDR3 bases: TGTGCCAGCAACCTATTCCCGAACACTGAAGCTTTCTTT. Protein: CASNLFPNTEAFF.

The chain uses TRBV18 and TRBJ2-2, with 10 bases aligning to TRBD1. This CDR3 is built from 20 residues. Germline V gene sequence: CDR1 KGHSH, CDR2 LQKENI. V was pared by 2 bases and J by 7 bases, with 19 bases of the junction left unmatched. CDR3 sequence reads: CASSPSWPPRQGALDGELFF. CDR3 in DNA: TGTGCCAGCTCACCAAGCTGGCCCCCTCGACAGGGGGCTCTTGACGGGGAGCTGTTTTTT.